These 17 T cell receptor beta chains were sequenced from one sample in a study of T cell clonality in common variable immunodeficiency. Assay: immunoSEQ multiplex PCR; the TCRdb copy retains only in-frame clones and omits some. Altogether about 66,000 clones were found in the sample, and no singletons occur. Sequencing used peripheral blood mononuclear cells. The receptors here all came from a person aged 18 to 69 in good health.

This clone was observed many times. The read stops 3 residues short of the end of the CDR3; the missing end is completed from the germline J gene. This sequence joins TRBV6-2 or TRBV6-3 and TRBJ2-1; D is uncertain. The CDR3 has 13 amino acids. CDR1 is MNHEY and CDR2 is SVGEGT in the germline V gene. The V end lost 1 base, the J end lost 7 bases, and 8 bases lay between the germline ends. CDR3 bases read: TGTGCCAGCAGTTACTTTCAGGAAAATGAG. Encoded protein: CASSYFQENE. The full CDR3 sequence reads CASSYFQENEQFF.

There are many counts of this clone. The read falls 3 residues short of the CDR3 end, and the missing part is taken from the germline J gene. V is TRBV28 and J is TRBJ1-6; weak D call: TRBD1 (6 bases). Trimming removed 5 bases from V and 7 bases from J, with 21 bases in between. The CDR3 sequence is 17 residues long. Germline values: CDR1 MDHEN, CDR2 SYDVKM. CDR3 sequence reads: CASSPPQTGPSNSPLHF. The DNA read from the CDR3 is TGTGCCAGCAGTCCCCCCCAGACAGGTCCTTCAAATTCACCC.

This clone has at least ten counts. The read halts 3 residues ahead of the CDR3 end, with the missing end drawn from the germline J gene. This rearrangement joins TRBV2 to TRBJ1-2, with TRBD1 as a possible D gene (6 bases). The CDR3 contains 14 residues. Germline CDR1 reads SNHLY; CDR2 reads FYNNEI. With 1 base removed from V and 4 bases from J, the gap between germline ends came to 10 bases. CDR3 DNA (partial): TGTGCCAGCAGTGAAGACAGGGATTCCTATGGC. Translated, it gives CASSEDRDSYG. The full CDR3 protein is CASSEDRDSYGYTF.

This clone was seen ten or more times. The read falls 3 residues short of the CDR3 end, and the missing part is taken from the germline J gene. The V gene is TRBV19, the J gene TRBJ2-1; 10 positions match TRBD2. CDR1 and CDR2 (germline): LNHDA, SQIVND (reference sequence). The trim removed 4 bases at V and 7 bases at J, leaving 10 bases unmatched. The CDR3 totals 16 residues. The CDR3 loop is CASSRRLAGVVNEQFF. CDR3 bases read: TGTGCCAGTAGTAGGCGGCTAGCGGGAGTAGTTAATGAG.

This clone was counted ten times or more. The read gets to within 3 residues of the CDR3 end, and the germline J gene fills in the rest. The V call is TRBV18, the J call TRBJ2-1; 12 nucleotides align to TRBD2. The CDR3 is 15 residues long. The V segment lost 3 bases and the J segment 8 bases; nucleotides outside the gene matches: 5. CDR1 is KGHSH and CDR2 is LQKENI in the germline V gene. CDR3 DNA, as far as it was read: TGTGCCAGCTCACCGACTAGCGGGAGTATCCATGAG. Translated: CASSPTSGSIHE. The entire CDR3 sequence reads CASSPTSGSIHEQFF.

This clone has a count of ten or more. Read coverage stops 3 residues before the CDR3 terminus; the germline J gene supplies the remainder. The chain links TRBV7-2 to TRBJ2-7; 7 bases match TRBD2. The germline V gene has CDR1 SGHTA and CDR2 FQGNSA. V dropped 3 bases and J dropped 4; count of bases not matched to a gene: 6. The CDR3 is made up of 14 amino acids. This CDR3 reads CASSFSAGEYEQYF. Partial CDR3 DNA: TGTGCCAGCAGCTTTAGCGCGGGAGAGTACGAG.

This clone was observed many times. The read falls 3 residues short of the CDR3 end, and the missing part is taken from the germline J gene. The chain combines TRBV5-1 with TRBJ2-3, with TRBD1 identical over 9 bases. J was trimmed by 3 bases and V by 2 bases; bases with no gene match: 4. The CDR3 length is 15 residues. The V gene's germline CDR1 is SGHRS and CDR2 YFSETQ. CDR3 region: CASSLQGAPTDTQYF. The sequenced part of the CDR3 DNA is TGCGCCAGCAGCTTACAGGGGGCACCGACAGATACG. Filled out from reference TRBV5-1 and TRBJ2-3, the complete variable domain reads KAGVTQTPRYLIKTRGQQVTLSCSPISGHRSVSWYQQTPGQGLQFLFEYFSETQRNKGNFPGRFSGRQFSNSRSEMNVSTLELGDSALYLCASSLQGAPTDTQYFGPGTRLTVL.

This clone was counted a few times. The read is 3 residues too short to cover the CDR3 end, so that end is filled in from the germline J gene. The genes are TRBV7-8 and TRBJ2-5; 9 positions match TRBD2. V shed 5 bases and J 5 bases; nucleotides not matched to a gene: 6. The CDR3 is 14 amino acids. Germline loops: CDR1 SGHVS, CDR2 FQNEAQ. The DNA read from the CDR3 is TGTGCCAGCAGCAAGGGACTAGCTCGTGAGACC. It translates to CASSKGLARET. The CDR3, in full, reads CASSKGLARETQYF.

This clone was detected ten times or more. The read ends 3 residues shy of where the CDR3 ends; the end is completed using the germline J gene. The chain links TRBV9 to TRBJ2-6, with TRBD1 as a possible D gene (6 bases). Trimming removed 0 bases at V and 1 base at J, with 14 bases between. This CDR3 is built from 18 residues. Germline assignment: CDR1 SGDLS and CDR2 YYNGEE. CDR3 DNA (partial): TGTGCCAGCAGCGTAGGGAAGGGGGAGCTGTCTGGGGCCAACGTC. Translated, it gives CASSVGKGELSGANV. The CDR3, in full, reads CASSVGKGELSGANVLTF.

This clone has ten or more counts. Germline and junction disagree at one end, which may indicate a read error. CDR3 sequence reads: CASSTFRDYHEQFF. The CDR3 DNA, read in part, is TGTGCCAGCAGCACATTCCGGGACTACCATGAG. V gene TRBV7-2 combines with J gene TRBJ2-1; 7 positions match TRBD2. The CDR3 end falls 3 residues outside the read, so it is completed with the germline J gene. Germline V gene sequence: CDR1 SGHTA, CDR2 FQGNSA. CDR3 length: 14 residues.

About this clone itself: The read terminates 3 residues ahead of where the CDR3 ends, so the germline J gene completes it. V gene TRBV2 combines with J gene TRBJ1-2; 8 bases fit TRBD1. The CDR3 has 15 residues. Unmatched junction bases numbered 11, after V lost 6 bases and J lost 5 bases. CDR1 SNHLY and CDR2 FYNNEI come from the germline V gene. The CDR3 bases that were read are TGTGCCAGCAGCCTCCAGGGGGCAGAATGGTATGGC. Protein sequence: CASSLQGAEWYG. The whole CDR3 is CASSLQGAEWYGYTF.

This clone was recorded at least ten times. Read coverage stops 3 residues before the CDR3 terminus; the germline J gene supplies the remainder. This chain links TRBV30 with TRBJ1-6; TRBD1 is a possible D gene (5 bases). Germline-derived CDR1 and CDR2 are GTSNPN and SVGIG (reference sequence). Deletions cut 4 bases from V and 11 bases from J, with 15 bases between. The CDR3 sequence is 13 residues long. Here the CDR3 reads CAWNQGVPAPLHF. The sequenced CDR3 bases are TGTGCCTGGAATCAGGGTGTGCCGGCACCC.

This clone appeared many times. The CDR3 end lies 3 residues beyond the end of the read and is filled in from the germline J gene. V gene TRBV6-1 combines with J gene TRBJ1-5, with 9 positions matching TRBD1. With V trimmed by 4 bases and J by 7 bases, 8 bases remained unmatched. This CDR3 contains 15 residues. Germline V CDR1 and CDR2: MNHNS, SASEGT. Partial CDR3 DNA: TGTGCCAGCAGTGCAACAGGGGGCGAGGGGCAGCCC. Its translation: CASSATGGEGQP. In full, the CDR3 is CASSATGGEGQPQHF.

The sample holds many counts of this clone. Read coverage stops 3 residues before the CDR3 terminus; the germline J gene supplies the remainder. The chain couples TRBV28 to TRBJ2-2; either TRBD1 or TRBD2 may fit D (6 bases each). V shed 5 bases and J shed 4 bases, with 17 bases lying between them. The CDR3 is 16 amino acids. Germline CDR1 and CDR2: MDHEN and SYDVKM. The CDR3 DNA, read in part, is TGTGCCAGCAGTCACAGGGAGGTAGTAGGCACCGGGGAG. It encodes CASSHREVVGTGE. The full CDR3 is CASSHREVVGTGELFF.

This clone was counted ten times or more. The CDR3 goes on 3 residues after the read ends, and that part is filled in from the germline J gene. The rearrangement joins TRBV6-1 to TRBJ1-5; 7 bases align to TRBD1. This CDR3 has 15 amino acids. Trimming cost V 3 bases and J 5 bases; bases outside gene matches: 7. Germline CDR1 is MNHNS and CDR2 is SASEGT. The covered CDR3 bases are TGTGCCAGCAGTGAGGACAGGTTGGGAGATCAGCCC. Translating gives CASSEDRLGDQP. The entire CDR3 protein is CASSEDRLGDQPQHF.

This clone was seen many times. The CDR3 end falls 3 residues outside the read, so it is completed with the germline J gene. The chain links TRBV2 to TRBJ2-5; 7 nucleotides align to TRBD2. The V segment lost 1 base and the J segment 0 bases; nucleotides outside the gene matches: 8. From germline, CDR1 is SNHLY and CDR2 FYNNEI. The CDR3 covers 17 residues. Incomplete CDR3 DNA: TGTGCCAGCAGTGAAGGGCAAGCGGGGCAAGACCAAGAGACC. It specifies CASSEGQAGQDQET. The complete CDR3 reads CASSEGQAGQDQETQYF. Looking up the rest from reference TRBV2 and TRBJ2-5 gives the full variable domain: EPEVTQTPSHQVTQMGQEVILRCVPISNHLYFYWYRQILGQKVEFLVSFYNNEISEKSEIFDDQFSVERPDGSNFTLKIRSTKLEDSAMYFCASSEGQAGQDQETQYFGPGTRLLVL.

This clone was counted ten times or more. Read sequence stops 3 residues before the CDR3 end, and the germline J gene provides the missing end. V and J are TRBV14 and TRBJ1-2, with a weak D call TRBD1 (5 bases). The CDR3 is 17 residues long. Germline V gene sequence: CDR1 SGHDN, CDR2 FVKESK. V was pared by 0 bases and J by 2 bases, with 16 bases between. CDR3 in amino acids: CASSQELWSGHNYGYTF. The DNA read from the CDR3 is TGTGCCAGCAGCCAAGAATTGTGGTCAGGGCACAACTATGGC.